This record covers a single T cell receptor (beta chain). Its target is not known. 60 Vbeta and 13 Jbeta primers were used in PCR. Assay used: immunoSEQ multiplex PCR; TCRdb lists only in-frame clones, some missing. The sample shows 210,000 or so clones, roughly four fifths of them seen only once. The data stem from a study of cytomegalovirus exposure and HLA in healthy donors. Study information: When fewer than 400 donors were genotyped, just over 80% of them were found to fall in the Caucasian-associated ancestry cluster.

The CDR3 has 15 amino acids. Looked up from germline, CDR1 is LNHDA and CDR2 is SQIVND (reference sequence). V was trimmed by 3 bases and J by 4 bases, leaving 15 bases between them. Whole-study results and caveats: It was assumed in the presence/absence analyses that sequencing depth was roughly uniform across donors.

This chain links TRBV19 with TRBJ1-2, with D unresolved. Specimen: PBMCs. This receptor was identified in a woman in her twenties or thirties in good health and CMV-seropositive. CDR3 DNA: TGTGCCAGTAGTATGGACGGGATCGTGGGCTATGGCTACACCTTC. It yields the protein CASSMDGIVGYGYTF.